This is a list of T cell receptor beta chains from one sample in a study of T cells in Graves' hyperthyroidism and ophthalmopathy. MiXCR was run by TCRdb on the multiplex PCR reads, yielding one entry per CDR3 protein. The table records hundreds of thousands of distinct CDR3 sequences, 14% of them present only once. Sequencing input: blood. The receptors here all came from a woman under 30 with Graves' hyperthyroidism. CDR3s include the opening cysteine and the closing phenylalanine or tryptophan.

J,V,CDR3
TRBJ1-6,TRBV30,CAWTRVRNSPLHF
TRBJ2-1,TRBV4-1,CASSRGLAGGLGEQFF
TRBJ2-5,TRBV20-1,CGERASLQETQYF
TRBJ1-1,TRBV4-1,CASSQIQGSGTEAFF
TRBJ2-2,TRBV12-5,CASGLVLTGRGTGELFF
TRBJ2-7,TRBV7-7,CASSFSPGHNYEQYF
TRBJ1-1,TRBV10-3,CAIRAAGDTEAFF
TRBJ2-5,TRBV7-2,CASSPSPSGEETQYF
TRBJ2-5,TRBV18,CASSPSPQETQYF
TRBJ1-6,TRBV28,CASSWGLIPGLNSPLHF
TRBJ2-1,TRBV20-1,CSAVSGRSYNEQFF
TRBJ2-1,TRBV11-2,CASSLGGDNEQFF
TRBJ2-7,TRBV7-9,CASSPLTGEGYEQYF
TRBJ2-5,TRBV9,CASSVGDLVSETQYF
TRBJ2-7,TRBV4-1,CASSQGHESYEQYF
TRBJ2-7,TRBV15,CATSGSRQASYEQYF
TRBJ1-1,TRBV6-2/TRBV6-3,CATRPTGGNTEAFF
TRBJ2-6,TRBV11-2,CASRAGSSGANVLTF
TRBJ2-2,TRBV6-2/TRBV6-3,CASSYSFPLSPGELSF
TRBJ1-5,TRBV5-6,CASSVRQGHQPQHF
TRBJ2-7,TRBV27,CASRRREAGYEQYF
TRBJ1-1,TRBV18,CASSATTGSGTEAFF